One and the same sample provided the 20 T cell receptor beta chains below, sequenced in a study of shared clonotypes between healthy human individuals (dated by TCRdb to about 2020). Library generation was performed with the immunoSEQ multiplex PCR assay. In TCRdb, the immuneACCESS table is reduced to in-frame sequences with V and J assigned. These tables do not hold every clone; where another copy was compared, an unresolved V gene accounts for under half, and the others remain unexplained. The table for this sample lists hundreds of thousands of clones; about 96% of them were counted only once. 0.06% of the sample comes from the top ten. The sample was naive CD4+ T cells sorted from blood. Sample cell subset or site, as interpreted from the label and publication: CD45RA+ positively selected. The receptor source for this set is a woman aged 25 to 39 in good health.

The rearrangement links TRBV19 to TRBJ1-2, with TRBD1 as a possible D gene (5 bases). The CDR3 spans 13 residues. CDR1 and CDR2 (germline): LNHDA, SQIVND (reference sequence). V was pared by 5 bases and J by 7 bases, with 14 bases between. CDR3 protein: CASSPSTVAGYTF. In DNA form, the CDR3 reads TGTGCCAGTAGTCCTTCGACAGTGGCTGGCTACACCTTC.

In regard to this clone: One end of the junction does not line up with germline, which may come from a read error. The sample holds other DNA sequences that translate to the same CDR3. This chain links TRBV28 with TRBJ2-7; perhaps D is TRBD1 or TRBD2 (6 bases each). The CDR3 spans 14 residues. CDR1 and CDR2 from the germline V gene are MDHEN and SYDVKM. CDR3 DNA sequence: TGTGCCACCCAAGGGGGAGGCCCCCCCTATGAGCAGTACTTC. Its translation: CATQGGGPPYEQYF. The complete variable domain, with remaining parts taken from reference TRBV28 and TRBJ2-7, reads DVKVTQSSRYLVKRTGEKVFLECVQDMDHENMFWYRQDPGLGLRLIYFSYDVKMKEKGDIPEGYSVSREKKERFSLILESASTNQTSMYLCATQGGGPPYEQYFGPGTRLTVT.

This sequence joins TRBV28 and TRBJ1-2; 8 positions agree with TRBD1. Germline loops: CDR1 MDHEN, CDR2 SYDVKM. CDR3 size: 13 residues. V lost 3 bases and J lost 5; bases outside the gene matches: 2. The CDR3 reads CASSFTGGYGYTF. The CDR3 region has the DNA TGTGCCAGCAGTTTCACAGGGGGGTATGGCTACACCTTC.

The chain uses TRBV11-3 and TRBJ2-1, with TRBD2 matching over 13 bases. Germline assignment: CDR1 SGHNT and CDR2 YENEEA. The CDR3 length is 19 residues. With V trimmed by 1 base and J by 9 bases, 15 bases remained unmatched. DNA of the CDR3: TGTGCCAGCAGCTTAGGAGGATTCGTGGGGACTAGCGGGACCGGTGAGCAGTTCTTC. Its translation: CASSLGGFVGTSGTGEQFF.

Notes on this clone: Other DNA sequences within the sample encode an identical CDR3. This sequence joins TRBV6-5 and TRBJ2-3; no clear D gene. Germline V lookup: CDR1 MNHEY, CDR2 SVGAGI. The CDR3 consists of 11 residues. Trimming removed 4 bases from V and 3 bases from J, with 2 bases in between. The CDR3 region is CASSSTDTQYF. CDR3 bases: TGTGCCAGCAGTTCTACAGATACGCAGTATTTT.

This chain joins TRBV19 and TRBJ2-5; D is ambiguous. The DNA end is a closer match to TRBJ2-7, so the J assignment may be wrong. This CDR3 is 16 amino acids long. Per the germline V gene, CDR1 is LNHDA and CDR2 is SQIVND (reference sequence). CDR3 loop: CASEEVYFTPSYEQYF. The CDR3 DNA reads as TGTGCCAGTGAGGAAGTTTACTTCACACCCTCCTACGAGCAGTACTTC.

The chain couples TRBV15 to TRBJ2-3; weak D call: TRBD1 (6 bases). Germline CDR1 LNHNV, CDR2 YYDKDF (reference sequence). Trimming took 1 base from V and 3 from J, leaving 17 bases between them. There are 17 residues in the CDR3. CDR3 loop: CATSRAPGTRPTDTQYF. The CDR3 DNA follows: TGTGCCACCAGCAGAGCCCCCGGGACAAGACCGACAGATACGCAGTATTTT.

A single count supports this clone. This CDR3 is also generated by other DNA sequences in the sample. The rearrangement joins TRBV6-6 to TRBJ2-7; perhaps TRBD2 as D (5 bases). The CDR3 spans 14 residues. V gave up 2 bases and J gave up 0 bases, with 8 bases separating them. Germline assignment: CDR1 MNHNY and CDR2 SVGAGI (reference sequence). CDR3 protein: CASSYPSRSYEQYF. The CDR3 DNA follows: TGTGCCAGCAGTTACCCTAGCCGCTCCTACGAGCAGTACTTC.

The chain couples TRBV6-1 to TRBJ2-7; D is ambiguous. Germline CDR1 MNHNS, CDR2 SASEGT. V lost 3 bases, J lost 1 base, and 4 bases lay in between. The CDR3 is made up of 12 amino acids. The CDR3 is CASSDTSYEQYF. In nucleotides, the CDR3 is TGTGCCAGCAGTGACACTTCCTACGAGCAGTACTTC.

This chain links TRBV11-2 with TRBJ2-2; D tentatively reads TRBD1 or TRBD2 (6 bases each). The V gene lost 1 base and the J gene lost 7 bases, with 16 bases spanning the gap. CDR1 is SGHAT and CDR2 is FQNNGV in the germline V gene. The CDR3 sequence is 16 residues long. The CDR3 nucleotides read TGTGCCAGCAGCTTAGGGAGAGGGGGGTATGGCGGGGAGCTGTTTTTT. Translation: CASSLGRGGYGGELFF.

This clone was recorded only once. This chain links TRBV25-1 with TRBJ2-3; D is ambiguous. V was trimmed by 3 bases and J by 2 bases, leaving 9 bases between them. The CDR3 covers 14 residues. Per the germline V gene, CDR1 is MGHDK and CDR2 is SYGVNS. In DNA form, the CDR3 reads TGTGCCAGCAGTGATCGGTTGCTCACAGATACGCAGTATTTT. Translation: CASSDRLLTDTQYF.

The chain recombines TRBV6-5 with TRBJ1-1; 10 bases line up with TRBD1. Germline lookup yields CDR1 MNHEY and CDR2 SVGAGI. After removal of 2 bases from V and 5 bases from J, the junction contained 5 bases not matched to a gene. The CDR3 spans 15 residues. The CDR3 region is CASSYTGTGVTEAFF. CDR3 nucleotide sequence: TGTGCCAGCAGTTACACCGGGACAGGGGTTACTGAAGCTTTCTTT.

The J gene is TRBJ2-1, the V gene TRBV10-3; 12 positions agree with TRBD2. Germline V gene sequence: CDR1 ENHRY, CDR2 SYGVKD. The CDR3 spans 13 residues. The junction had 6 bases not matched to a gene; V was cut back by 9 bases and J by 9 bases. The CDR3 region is CAIKGTSGLEQFF. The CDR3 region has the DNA TGTGCCATTAAAGGGACTAGCGGGCTTGAGCAGTTCTTC.

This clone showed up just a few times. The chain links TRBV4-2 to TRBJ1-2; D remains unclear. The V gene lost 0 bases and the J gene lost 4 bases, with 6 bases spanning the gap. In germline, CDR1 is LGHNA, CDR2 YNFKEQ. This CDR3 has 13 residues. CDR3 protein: CASSQDGSYGYTF. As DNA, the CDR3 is TGTGCCAGCAGCCAAGATGGCAGCTATGGCTACACCTTC.

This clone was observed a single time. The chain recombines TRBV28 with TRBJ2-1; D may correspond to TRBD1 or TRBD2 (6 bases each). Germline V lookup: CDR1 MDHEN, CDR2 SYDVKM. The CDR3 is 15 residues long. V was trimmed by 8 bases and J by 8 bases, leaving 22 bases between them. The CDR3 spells CASGPGAGPSDEQFF. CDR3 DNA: TGTGCCAGCGGCCCGGGGGCGGGCCCCTCGGATGAGCAGTTCTTC.

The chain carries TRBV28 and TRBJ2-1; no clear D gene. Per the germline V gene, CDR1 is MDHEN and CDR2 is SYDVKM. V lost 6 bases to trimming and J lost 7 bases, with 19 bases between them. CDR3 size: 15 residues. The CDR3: CASSSSGYPGNEQFF. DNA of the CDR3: TGTGCCAGCAGCTCCTCCGGGTACCCTGGGAATGAGCAGTTCTTC. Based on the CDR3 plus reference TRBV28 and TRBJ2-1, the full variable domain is DVKVTQSSRYLVKRTGEKVFLECVQDMDHENMFWYRQDPGLGLRLIYFSYDVKMKEKGDIPEGYSVSREKKERFSLILESASTNQTSMYLCASSSSGYPGNEQFFGPGTRLTVL.

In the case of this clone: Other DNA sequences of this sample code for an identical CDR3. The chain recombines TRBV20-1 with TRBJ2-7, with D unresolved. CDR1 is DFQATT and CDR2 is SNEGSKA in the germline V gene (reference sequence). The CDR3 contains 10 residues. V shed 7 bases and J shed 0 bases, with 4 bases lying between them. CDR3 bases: TGCAGTGGAGCCTCCTACGAGCAGTACTTC. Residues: CSGASYEQYF.

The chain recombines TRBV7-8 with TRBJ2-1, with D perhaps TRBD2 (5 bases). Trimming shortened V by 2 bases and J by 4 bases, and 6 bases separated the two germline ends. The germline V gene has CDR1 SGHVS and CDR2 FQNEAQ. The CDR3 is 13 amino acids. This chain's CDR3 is CASSLRGYNEQFF. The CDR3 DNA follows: TGTGCCAGCAGCTTACGGGGATACAATGAGCAGTTCTTC.

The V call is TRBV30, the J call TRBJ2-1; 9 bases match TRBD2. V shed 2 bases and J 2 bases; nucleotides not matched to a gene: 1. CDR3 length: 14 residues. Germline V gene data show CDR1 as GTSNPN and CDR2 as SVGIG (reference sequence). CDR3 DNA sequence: TGTGCCTGGAGTTTAGCGGGGGCCTACAATGAGCAGTTCTTC. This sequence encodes CAWSLAGAYNEQFF.

The CDR3 here is CASSQEWGRELEAFF. CDR3 bases: TGCGCCAGCAGCCAAGAATGGGGAAGAGAGCTTGAAGCTTTCTTT. V usage is TRBV4-1 and J usage is TRBJ1-1; D not resolved. Germline CDR1 and CDR2: MGHRA and YSYEKL. The CDR3 totals 15 residues. Trimming stripped 0 bases from V and 7 bases from J, with 15 bases between.